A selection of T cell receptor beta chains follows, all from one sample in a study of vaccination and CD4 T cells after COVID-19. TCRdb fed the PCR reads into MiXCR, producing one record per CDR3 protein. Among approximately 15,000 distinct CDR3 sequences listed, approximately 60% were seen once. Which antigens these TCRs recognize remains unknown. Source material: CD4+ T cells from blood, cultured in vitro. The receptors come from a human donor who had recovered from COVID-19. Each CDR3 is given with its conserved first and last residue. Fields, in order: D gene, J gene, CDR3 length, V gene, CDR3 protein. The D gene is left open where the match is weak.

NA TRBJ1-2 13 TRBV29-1 CSVLRGQPYGYTF
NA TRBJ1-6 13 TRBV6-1 CASRRVNNSPLHF
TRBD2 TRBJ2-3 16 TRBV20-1 CSARRASGASTDTQYF
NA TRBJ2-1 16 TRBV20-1 CSARRAEDMSYNEQFF
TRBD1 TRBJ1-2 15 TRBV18 CASSPGQGREEGYTF
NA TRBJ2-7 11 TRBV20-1 CSARTPDEQYF
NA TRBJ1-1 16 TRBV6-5 CASSYKGQLNPTEAFF
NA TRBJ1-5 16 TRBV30 CAWSPDYRDGNQPQHF
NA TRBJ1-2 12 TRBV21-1 CASSKVGGGYTF
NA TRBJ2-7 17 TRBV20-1 CSARAGLLWVPLHEQYF